The next 27 T cell receptor beta chains were all read from a single sample in a study of molecular identifiers for immune sequencing clone quantification. From the PCR reads, TCRdb called clonotypes with MiXCR, one entry per CDR3 protein. The sample contains about 640,000 distinct CDR3 sequences, 20% of which appear only once. The sample consisted of naive CD8+ T cells from blood, with Jurkat cell RNA spiked in. Noted subset: FACS-sorted CD8+CD4-CCR7+CD45RA+ naive T cells. These receptors came from a human donor in good health. Some libraries in this study had Jurkat cell RNA spiked in.

Concerning this clonotype: At one boundary the junction diverges from the germline segment, which might be a read error. The chain has TRBV7-9 and TRBJ2-2; TRBD1 matches 7 bases. The CDR3 totals 15 residues. Looked up from germline, CDR1 is SEHNR and CDR2 is FQNEAQ (reference sequence). CDR3 coding DNA: TGTGCCAGCAGCACCACAGGGGCCTGGCCCGGGGAGCCGTTTTTT. It encodes CASSTTGAWPGEPFF.

This clonotype came up a few times. This rearrangement joins TRBV13 to TRBJ1-6; TRBD1 aligns across 7 bases. The ends lost 2 bases at V and 3 bases at J; junction bases unmatched: 7. The CDR3 is 17 amino acids. The germline gives CDR1 PRHDT, CDR2 FYEKMQ (reference sequence). CDR3: CASSLWADRSYNSPLHF. The CDR3 DNA reads as TGTGCCAGCAGCTTATGGGCGGACAGGAGCTATAATTCACCCCTCCACTTT.

This clonotype was detected ten times or more. V and J are TRBV7-2 and TRBJ1-3; D is possibly TRBD1 (6 bases). Germline values: CDR1 SGHTA, CDR2 FQGNSA. This CDR3 contains 15 residues. The germline V and J ends were trimmed by 2 bases and 4 bases, with 12 bases remaining between them. CDR3 amino acids: CASSLTGLEGNTIYF. The CDR3 DNA reads TGTGCCAGCAGCTTAACAGGGTTGGAAGGAAACACCATATATTTT.

This clonotype was seen only a few times. A read error may explain this, as a much larger clone is one base away. The chain combines TRBV29-1 with TRBJ1-2, with a tentative D call TRBD1 (5 bases). The germline V gene has CDR1 SQVTM and CDR2 ANQGSEA. This CDR3 is built from 11 residues. CDR3 region: CSGGTIYGHTF. The CDR3 coding sequence is TGCAGCGGCGGGACGATCTATGGCCACACCTTC.

At least ten counts were recorded for this clonotype. The chain combines TRBV29-1 with TRBJ1-1; no reliable D call. This CDR3 has 12 amino acids. V lost 7 bases, J lost 5 bases, and 14 bases lay in between. Germline values: CDR1 SQVTM, CDR2 ANQGSEA. CDR3 DNA: TGCAGCGCCCTGGATAGAGGAACTGAAGCTTTCTTT. It encodes CSALDRGTEAFF.

This clonotype turned up a few times. The chain employs TRBV30 and TRBJ2-5, with unresolved D. CDR3 length: 13 amino acids. CDR1 GTSNPN and CDR2 SVGIG come from the germline V gene (reference sequence). V lost 3 bases and J 5 bases, leaving 13 bases between the germline ends. As DNA, the CDR3 is TGTGCCTGGAGCCCTTCTCAGTGGGAGACCCAGTACTTC. Encoded protein: CAWSPSQWETQYF. Combining the CDR3 with reference TRBV30 and TRBJ2-5 gives the whole variable domain SQTIHQWPATLVQPVGSPLSLECTVEGTSNPNLYWYRQAAGRGLQLLFYSVGIGQISSEVPQNLSASRPQDRQFILSSKKLLLSDSGFYLCAWSPSQWETQYFGPGTRLLVL.

This clonotype showed up just a few times. The chain carries TRBV7-9 and TRBJ1-2, with D perhaps matching TRBD1 (5 bases). V lost 5 bases and J lost 6, with 19 bases in between. The CDR3 is 15 amino acids. Germline values: CDR1 SEHNR, CDR2 FQNEAQ (reference sequence). In DNA, the CDR3 is TGTGCCAGCAGCACCGTGGTGGAAGGGGCTAATGGCTACACCTTC. This sequence encodes CASSTVVEGANGYTF.

Only one count was recorded for this clonotype. This could be a read error, since a much larger clone is one nucleotide away. The V call is TRBV20-1, the J call TRBJ2-1; 10 bases are shared with TRBD1. This CDR3 is 12 amino acids long. The V gene's germline CDR1 is DFQATT and CDR2 SNEGSKA (reference sequence). In DNA form, the CDR3 reads TGCGGTGTTGGACAGGGGGGGAATGAGCAGTTCTTC. It specifies CGVGQGGNEQFF.

The rearrangement uses TRBV11-2 and TRBJ1-4; a possible D gene is TRBD1 (5 bases). The CDR3 covers 13 residues. From germline, CDR1 is SGHAT and CDR2 FQNNGV. V was pared by 4 bases and J by 13 bases, with 16 bases between. CDR3 sequence (DNA): TGTGCCAGCAGCTACGGGACTCTTGATCGACTGTTTTTT. Its protein is CASSYGTLDRLFF.

In its sample, this clonotype was seen many times. J is TRBJ1-4 and V is TRBV12-3 or TRBV12-4; no clear D. The germline V and J ends were trimmed by 4 bases and 0 bases, with 12 bases remaining between them. The CDR3 sequence is 16 residues long. The CDR3 sequence is CASSYTAAATNEKLFF. CDR3 bases: TGTGCCAGCAGTTATACGGCCGCAGCAACTAATGAAAAACTGTTTTTT.

This clonotype showed up many times. The DNA for the CDR3 is TGTGCCAGCAGCTCGCATAAGGCCAGATCCCGAGAGACCCAGTACTTC. This sequence encodes CASSSHKARSRETQYF. This chain uses TRBV7-2 with TRBJ2-5; D is unresolved. This CDR3 is built from 16 residues. The germline V and J ends were trimmed by 4 bases and 4 bases, with 19 bases remaining between them. Germline V lookup: CDR1 SGHTA, CDR2 FQGNSA.

This clonotype was seen only a few times. J is TRBJ2-3 and V is TRBV6-5; D is perhaps TRBD2 (5 bases). V gave up 7 bases and J gave up 0 bases, with 11 bases separating them. Germline CDR1 is MNHEY and CDR2 is SVGAGI. This CDR3 is built from 14 residues. The CDR3 DNA follows: TGTGCCAGCATAGGTCGGGGAAGCACAGATACGCAGTATTTT. This translates into CASIGRGSTDTQYF.

There are many counts of this clonotype. The J gene is TRBJ2-4, the V gene TRBV20-1, with D maybe TRBD2 (6 bases). Germline CDR1 DFQATT, CDR2 SNEGSKA (reference sequence). V lost 2 bases, J lost 0 bases, and 11 bases lay in between. The length of the CDR3 is 15 residues. CDR3 in amino acids: CSARTQEGAKNIQYF. CDR3 nucleotide sequence: TGCAGTGCTAGAACCCAGGAGGGAGCCAAAAACATTCAGTACTTC.

This clonotype has ten or more counts. The rearrangement uses TRBV5-1 and TRBJ2-4; D gene ambiguous. The V end was cut by 2 bases, the J end by 1 base, with 7 bases between. Germline V gene sequence: CDR1 SGHRS, CDR2 YFSETQ. The CDR3 runs 14 residues. CDR3 loop: CASSFGVAKNIQYF. CDR3 nucleotides: TGCGCCAGCAGCTTTGGAGTGGCCAAAAACATTCAGTACTTC.

This clonotype was counted a few times. V usage is TRBV6-2 or TRBV6-3 and J usage is TRBJ2-7, with 13 bases identical to TRBD2. Germline V lookup: CDR1 MNHEY, CDR2 SVGEGT. The CDR3 extends over 20 amino acids. Unmatched junction bases numbered 17, after V lost 4 bases and J lost 2 bases. The CDR3: CASSLPLGTSGIRRPYEQYF. The CDR3 nucleotides are TGTGCCAGCAGTTTACCCCTCGGGACTAGCGGGATTAGGCGCCCCTACGAGCAGTACTTC.

The genes are TRBV9 and TRBJ1-2, with unresolved D. The CDR3 length is 11 residues. Germline V gene sequence: CDR1 SGDLS, CDR2 YYNGEE. V was cut by 6 bases and J by 4 bases, with 7 bases left in between. The CDR3 loop reads CASTDGYGYTF. CDR3 coding DNA: TGTGCCAGCACGGACGGCTATGGCTACACCTTC.

This clonotype has ten or more counts. The V and J genes are TRBV3-1 and TRBJ2-3, with 8 positions matching TRBD1. The J segment lost 5 bases and the V segment lost 0 bases, leaving 7 bases of the junction unmatched. There are 16 residues in the CDR3. Germline V gene data show CDR1 as LGHDT and CDR2 as YNNKEL (reference sequence). The CDR3 coding sequence is TGTGCCAGCAGCCAAGACAGGGGGCAGGAGAGAGATACGCAGTATTTT. Its protein is CASSQDRGQERDTQYF.

There are many counts of this clonotype. The chain employs TRBV29-1 and TRBJ1-3; D uncertain. Germline V gene lookup returns CDR1 SQVTM and CDR2 ANQGSEA. V was cut by 0 bases and J by 4 bases, with 10 bases left in between. The CDR3 runs 14 residues. Here the CDR3 reads CSVEEGFGGNTIYF. The CDR3 DNA reads TGCAGCGTTGAAGAAGGCTTTGGCGGAAACACCATATATTTT.

The chain recombines TRBV5-1 with TRBJ1-5, with 7 nucleotides matching TRBD1. The CDR3 extends over 16 amino acids. The trim removed 4 bases at V and 0 bases at J, leaving 7 bases unmatched. Germline loops: CDR1 SGHRS, CDR2 YFSETQ. CDR3 sequence (DNA): TGCGCCAGCAGCCTGGGGACAGTGGGTAGCAATCAGCCCCAGCATTTT. It yields the protein CASSLGTVGSNQPQHF.

This clonotype appeared many times. This chain connects TRBV29-1 to TRBJ2-7; 10 nucleotides agree with TRBD1. Germline CDR1 SQVTM, CDR2 ANQGSEA. Trimming at V came to 6 bases and at J to 2 bases, leaving 10 bases not matched to a gene. The CDR3 covers 15 residues. This CDR3 is CSVETGTGVPYEQYF. Here the CDR3 DNA reads TGCAGCGTAGAAACCGGGACAGGGGTTCCCTACGAGCAGTACTTC.

This chain joins TRBV19 and TRBJ2-1; D is uncertain. Germline CDR1 is LNHDA and CDR2 is SQIVND (reference sequence). This CDR3 is 14 amino acids long. V dropped 6 bases and J dropped 3 bases, with 12 bases sitting between them. CDR3 coding DNA: TGTGCCAGTAGCCCAAGGGCTCTCTACAATGAGCAGTTCTTC. Protein: CASSPRALYNEQFF.

Comment on this clonotype: This is likely a read error, given that the CDR3 carries no conserved phenylalanine or tryptophan at its end. This sequence joins TRBV12-3 or TRBV12-4 and TRBJ2-1, with a possible D match to TRBD2 (6 bases). The germline V and J ends were trimmed by 5 bases and 7 bases, with 12 bases remaining between them. CDR3 length: 13 amino acids. CDR3 sequence (DNA): TGTGCCAGCAGTATCCAGGCGGGGAATGAGCAGTTCTCC. Translating it yields CASSIQAGNEQFS.

About this clonotype itself: A junction end diverges from the germline sequence, so it may reflect a read error. The chain couples TRBV9 to TRBJ2-1; unclear D gene. Germline loops: CDR1 SGDLS, CDR2 YYNGEE. This CDR3 has 15 residues. CDR3 protein: CASSVGDQFPNEQLF. In DNA form, the CDR3 reads TGTGCCAGCAGCGTAGGAGACCAGTTTCCGAATGAGCAGCTCTTC.

The V and J genes are TRBV6-2 or TRBV6-3 and TRBJ2-7, with TRBD1 matching over 8 bases. Germline V CDR1 and CDR2: MNHEY, SVGEGT. Trimming at V came to 6 bases and at J to 2 bases, leaving 12 bases not matched to a gene. CDR3 length equals 16 residues. The chain's CDR3 is CASSHGQGPLTYEQYF. DNA of the CDR3: TGTGCCAGCAGCCACGGACAGGGCCCTCTTACCTACGAGCAGTACTTC.

This clonotype appeared many times. The chain is built from TRBV18 and TRBJ1-1; the D gene is possibly TRBD1 (6 bases). This CDR3 region has 16 residues. The V gene's germline CDR1 is KGHSH and CDR2 LQKENI. V lost 3 bases and J lost 3, with 17 bases in between. The CDR3: CASSPQGQTTHTEAFF. The CDR3 DNA reads TGTGCCAGCTCACCGCAGGGGCAAACTACTCACACTGAAGCTTTCTTT. Together with reference TRBV18 and TRBJ1-1, the CDR3 gives the full variable domain: NAGVMQNPRHLVRRRGQEARLRCSPMKGHSHVYWYRQLPEEGLKFMVYLQKENIIDESGMPKERFSAEFPKEGPSILRIQQVVRGDSAAYFCASSPQGQTTHTEAFFGQGTRLTVV.

On this clonotype itself: Possible read error: a much larger clone is one base away. No conserved phenylalanine or tryptophan is present at the end of the CDR3, so a read error is the likely explanation. V gene TRBV7-8 combines with J gene TRBJ2-3, with 10 positions matching TRBD1. CDR3 size: 17 residues. The ends lost 4 bases at V and 0 bases at J; junction bases unmatched: 7. Germline V gene data show CDR1 as SGHVS and CDR2 as FQNEAQ. The CDR3 coding sequence is TGTGCCAGCAGCTCGGGACAGGGGATCTATAGCACAGATACGCAGTATTCT. It is translated as CASSSGQGIYSTDTQYS.

This clonotype was counted ten times or more. The chain uses TRBV27 and TRBJ2-7; 10 positions agree with TRBD1. The germline CDR1 and CDR2 sequences are MNHEY and SMNVEV (reference sequence). Trimming removed 3 bases from V and 6 bases from J; junction bases left unmatched: 5. This CDR3 is 14 amino acids long. The CDR3 sequence: CASSLGTGVTEQYF. The CDR3 nucleotides read TGTGCCAGCAGTTTGGGGACAGGGGTCACCGAGCAGTACTTC.